These 23 T cell receptor beta chains share one sample of origin, sequenced in a study of blood T cell repertoires in COVID-19. TCRdb's copy holds only in-frame clones and misses some; the assay was immunoSEQ multiplex PCR. The table records 30,000 to 40,000 clones, 85% to 90% of them present only once. Sequencing was done on a sample of peripheral blood. These receptors all come from a man in his sixties with active or convalescent COVID-19.

V gene TRBV29-1 combines with J gene TRBJ2-3, with D possibly matching TRBD2 (5 bases). Germline lookup yields CDR1 SQVTM and CDR2 ANQGSEA. The CDR3 length is 14 residues. Trimming cost V 8 bases and J 1 base, with 16 bases left between them. The CDR3 DNA is TGCAGCTCGAGTGTTAGTAGCGGCACAGATACGCAGTATTTT. It translates to CSSSVSSGTDTQYF.

The V call is TRBV19, the J call TRBJ1-1; TRBD1 is a possible D gene (6 bases). The CDR3 consists of 14 residues. CDR1 and CDR2 (germline): LNHDA, SQIVND (reference sequence). V was trimmed by 1 base and J by 6 bases, leaving 12 bases between them. This CDR3 is CASSIGFPGAEAFF. As DNA, the CDR3 is TGTGCCAGTAGTATAGGATTTCCAGGGGCTGAAGCTTTCTTT.

The chain is built from TRBV6-5 and TRBJ1-5; D unresolved. The germline V gene encodes CDR1 MNHEY and CDR2 SVGAGI. The CDR3 has 14 residues. With 7 bases removed from V and 0 bases from J, the gap between germline ends came to 10 bases. The CDR3 DNA reads TGTGCCAGCACACGAGCGGCTAGCAATCAGCCCCAGCATTTT. Its protein is CASTRAASNQPQHF.

The genes are TRBV14 and TRBJ2-1; D unresolved. V shed 0 bases and J shed 10 bases, with 13 bases lying between them. The CDR3 has 14 amino acids. CDR1 is SGHDN, CDR2 FVKESK, per germline. This CDR3 reads CASSQDGSAREQFF. The CDR3 nucleotides read TGTGCCAGCAGCCAAGATGGGTCGGCCAGGGAGCAGTTCTTC.

The chain employs TRBV29-1 and TRBJ2-3, with a possible D match to TRBD2 (5 bases). The V end was cut by 3 bases, the J end by 2 bases, with 9 bases between. Germline CDR1 and CDR2: SQVTM and ANQGSEA. This CDR3 is 13 amino acids long. This chain's CDR3 is CSVDSGNTDTQYF. The CDR3 DNA is TGCAGCGTTGATTCGGGAAACACAGATACGCAGTATTTT.

The chain carries TRBV30 and TRBJ2-5; 11 positions agree with TRBD1. CDR3 length: 15 residues. The ends lost 3 bases at V and 4 bases at J; junction bases unmatched: 7. Germline CDR1 GTSNPN, CDR2 SVGIG (reference sequence). The CDR3 DNA follows: TGTGCCTGGAGCGACGGACAGGGGGCTTTAGAGACCCAGTACTTC. Translation: CAWSDGQGALETQYF. Full variable domain (outside the CDR3, taken from reference TRBV30 and TRBJ2-5): SQTIHQWPATLVQPVGSPLSLECTVEGTSNPNLYWYRQAAGRGLQLLFYSVGIGQISSEVPQNLSASRPQDRQFILSSKKLLLSDSGFYLCAWSDGQGALETQYFGPGTRLLVL.

Only a few counts were recorded for this clone. The chain links TRBV27 to TRBJ1-1; tentative D call: TRBD1 (6 bases). Trimming cost V 4 bases and J 4 bases, with 13 bases left between them. CDR1 MNHEY and CDR2 SMNVEV come from the germline V gene (reference sequence). This CDR3 region has 14 residues. The CDR3 spells CASSWSGGGTEAFF. The CDR3, as DNA: TGTGCCAGCAGTTGGTCGGGGGGCGGCACTGAAGCTTTCTTT.

This clone was seen a few times. This chain joins TRBV5-1 and TRBJ2-7; TRBD2 agrees at 7 bases. V shed 7 bases and J 1 base; nucleotides not matched to a gene: 11. The CDR3 consists of 15 residues. Per the germline V gene, CDR1 is SGHRS and CDR2 is YFSETQ. The CDR3 DNA reads TGCGCCAGCGACCGCCCGACTAGCCTTTCCTACGAGCAGTACTTC. It is translated as CASDRPTSLSYEQYF.

The CDR3 nucleotides are TGTGCCAGCAAGATCGGCTACGAGCAGTACTTC. Protein sequence: CASKIGYEQYF. This chain joins TRBV6-5 and TRBJ2-7, with D uncertain. The CDR3 sequence is 11 residues long. The germline V gene encodes CDR1 MNHEY and CDR2 SVGAGI. Trimming shortened V by 7 bases and J by 3 bases, and 7 bases separated the two germline ends.

The chain joins TRBV5-1 to TRBJ2-7, with 9 bases matching TRBD2. Germline V lookup: CDR1 SGHRS, CDR2 YFSETQ. Germline trimming cut 0 bases from V and 1 base from J; bases unmatched to any gene: 17. CDR3 length: 20 amino acids. CDR3 sequence (DNA): TGCGCCAGCAGCTTGGGAGGACTAGCGCTCCCTACAGGGTGGTCCTACGAGCAGTACTTC. Its protein product is CASSLGGLALPTGWSYEQYF.

The rearrangement uses TRBV28 and TRBJ2-6; TRBD1 matches at 7 bases. The CDR3 length is 15 residues. V gave up 6 bases and J gave up 0 bases; unmatched junction bases: 2. Germline V lookup: CDR1 MDHEN, CDR2 SYDVKM. CDR3 in DNA: TGTGCCAGCAGGAGACAGGGCTCTGGGGCCAACGTCCTGACTTTC. Its protein is CASRRQGSGANVLTF.

The chain is built from TRBV3-1 (or the pseudogene TRBV3-2) and TRBJ2-1; 9 bases map to TRBD2. Germline V gene sequence: CDR1 LGHDT, CDR2 YNNKEL (reference sequence). The V segment lost 4 bases and the J segment 16 bases; nucleotides outside the gene matches: 8. This CDR3 spans 12 amino acids. The CDR3 protein is CASSRPGLAFFF. DNA of the CDR3: TGTGCCAGCAGCCGACCGGGACTAGCTTTTTTCTTC.

The chain is built from TRBV6-5 and TRBJ1-5; D uncertain. The V end lost 0 bases, the J end lost 4 bases, and 7 bases lay between the germline ends. This CDR3 comprises 14 residues. From germline, CDR1 is MNHEY and CDR2 SVGAGI. CDR3 protein: CASSYSAENQPQHF. DNA for the CDR3: TGTGCCAGCAGTTACTCGGCAGAAAATCAGCCCCAGCATTTT.

This clone came up a few times. The gene calls are TRBV5-1 and TRBJ2-2, with 8 bases fitting TRBD2. CDR3 length: 15 amino acids. After removal of 3 bases from V and 6 bases from J, the junction contained 7 bases not matched to a gene. The germline gives CDR1 SGHRS, CDR2 YFSETQ. CDR3 loop: CASSYGTREAGELFF. The CDR3 nucleotides read TGCGCCAGCAGCTACGGGACTAGAGAGGCCGGGGAGCTGTTTTTT.

V is TRBV10-3 and J is TRBJ2-7, with 12 bases identical to TRBD2. Germline V gene data show CDR1 as ENHRY and CDR2 as SYGVKD. CDR3 length: 14 amino acids. V trimming: 6 bases; J trimming: 4 bases; junction bases outside the gene matches: 4. CDR3 nucleotide sequence: TGTGCCATCAGCCCAACTAGCGGGAGGTACGAGCAGTACTTC. Its translation: CAISPTSGRYEQYF.

The chain combines TRBV19 with TRBJ2-1; TRBD2 is a possible D gene (6 bases). This CDR3 contains 18 residues. V was cut by 3 bases and J by 4 bases, with 22 bases left in between. Germline V gene data show CDR1 as LNHDA and CDR2 as SQIVND (reference sequence). CDR3 nucleotide sequence: TGTGCCAGTAGTATTTTACCAACCGGGACTTTCTTATACAATGAGCAGTTCTTC. Protein product: CASSILPTGTFLYNEQFF.

The V call is TRBV3-1 (or the pseudogene TRBV3-2), the J call TRBJ2-1; 11 nucleotides align to TRBD2. CDR3 size: 17 residues. The trim removed 4 bases at V and 4 bases at J, leaving 9 bases unmatched. Germline V gene data show CDR1 as LGHDT and CDR2 as YNNKEL (reference sequence). The CDR3 DNA reads TGTGCCAGCAGCCCGCCGGTTCGGACTAGCGGGTACAATGAGCAGTTCTTC. Its protein is CASSPPVRTSGYNEQFF.

This clone was counted a single time. The genes are TRBV7-8 and TRBJ2-1, with TRBD2 identical over 13 bases. The junction had 4 bases not matched to a gene; V was cut back by 5 bases and J by 3 bases. The CDR3 sequence is 16 residues long. The germline V gene encodes CDR1 SGHVS and CDR2 FQNEAQ. The CDR3 region is CASSGGTSGNYNEQFF. The CDR3, as DNA: TGTGCCAGCAGCGGGGGGACTAGCGGGAACTACAATGAGCAGTTCTTC.

The CDR3 loop reads CSVGFLAGPETQYF. CDR3 DNA sequence: TGCAGCGTTGGTTTTCTAGCGGGTCCAGAGACCCAGTACTTC. The chain is built from TRBV29-1 and TRBJ2-5; 8 bases map to TRBD2. This CDR3 contains 14 residues. Germline trimming cut 4 bases from V and 4 bases from J; bases unmatched to any gene: 8. CDR1 and CDR2 (germline): SQVTM, ANQGSEA.

The chain has TRBV5-1 and TRBJ2-1, with 9 bases lining up with TRBD2. This CDR3 spans 15 amino acids. The germline V gene has CDR1 SGHRS and CDR2 YFSETQ. With V trimmed by 2 bases and J by 10 bases, 10 bases remained unmatched. CDR3 nucleotide sequence: TGCGCCAGCAGCTTACGGGCTAGCGGGATCCGGGAGCAGTTCTTC. Translation: CASSLRASGIREQFF.

The chain uses TRBV5-1 and TRBJ1-1; the D gene is possibly TRBD1 (5 bases). The CDR3 spans 14 residues. Trimming pared 2 bases from V and 2 bases from J, leaving 10 bases between. Germline V gene sequence: CDR1 SGHRS, CDR2 YFSETQ. The CDR3 region is CASSFSQGNTEAFF. CDR3 in DNA: TGCGCCAGCAGCTTTAGCCAGGGTAACACTGAAGCTTTCTTT.

This chain uses TRBV3-1 (or the pseudogene TRBV3-2) with TRBJ1-2, with D unresolved. This CDR3 region has 13 residues. Germline V gene data show CDR1 as LGHDT and CDR2 as YNNKEL (reference sequence). The V end lost 4 bases, the J end lost 8 bases, and 14 bases lay between the germline ends. The CDR3 spells CASSPGLLGGYTF. CDR3 bases: TGTGCCAGCAGCCCAGGACTCCTCGGAGGCTACACCTTC.

The gene calls are TRBV23-1 and TRBJ2-1; 7 nucleotides agree with TRBD1. TRBV23-1 is an ORF, with its function uncertain. V trimming: 1 base; J trimming: 5 bases; junction bases outside the gene matches: 8. CDR3 length: 16 amino acids. This CDR3 is CASSQFKQGQDNEQFF. CDR3 DNA sequence: TGCGCCAGCAGTCAATTTAAACAGGGGCAGGACAATGAGCAGTTCTTC.